These 18 T cell receptor beta chains originate from one sample sequenced in a study of beta chain features in type 1 diabetes. Expressed TCRB transcripts were sequenced because the entire RNA isolate underwent reverse transcription. Generated by immunoSEQ multiplex PCR, the TCRdb table keeps only in-frame clones and is missing some. The sample records over 150,000 clones, less than 9.5% being singletons. Sequenced material: central memory CD4+ T cells from blood. These receptors were taken from a man in his late teens or twenties in good health.

This clone came up a few times. J is TRBJ2-3 and V is TRBV27; no reliable D call. Per the germline V gene, CDR1 is MNHEY and CDR2 is SMNVEV (reference sequence). The CDR3 totals 16 residues. V was cut by 2 bases and J by 5 bases, with 17 bases left in between. CDR3 nucleotides: TGTGCCAGCAGTTTAGGCCGACTCCTCGCCCGAGATACGCAGTATTTT. The encoded protein is CASSLGRLLARDTQYF.

The genes are TRBV7-2 and TRBJ2-7; D call uncertain. CDR3 length: 15 residues. Looked up from germline, CDR1 is SGHTA and CDR2 is FQGNSA. V shed 5 bases and J shed 5 bases, with 19 bases lying between them. CDR3 nucleotide sequence: TGTGCCAGCAGCCCCCGCTGGGCAGGCCGAAACGAGCAGTACTTC. It translates to CASSPRWAGRNEQYF.

This clone was observed a few times. This chain joins TRBV4-3 and TRBJ1-3; D is unresolved. Germline assignment: CDR1 LGHNA and CDR2 YSLEER. The CDR3 extends over 17 amino acids. V gave up 4 bases and J gave up 0 bases, with 16 bases separating them. CDR3 bases: TGCGCCAGCAGCCCCCAAAATAGACTCGGCTCTGGAAACACCATATATTTT. This encodes CASSPQNRLGSGNTIYF.

This rearrangement joins TRBV28 to TRBJ2-2; tentatively, D is TRBD1 (5 bases). Germline V gives CDR1 MDHEN, CDR2 SYDVKM. This CDR3 is built from 14 residues. V was pared by 3 bases and J by 3 bases, with 8 bases between. The CDR3 loop reads CASSLKGDTGELFF. CDR3 in DNA: TGTGCCAGCAGTTTGAAAGGGGACACCGGGGAGCTGTTTTTT.

The table lists this clone with many counts. Written as DNA, the CDR3 is TGTGCCAGCAGTGAAGTTAAACTTGGGTATTTT. This sequence encodes CASSEVKLGYF. V and J are TRBV2 and TRBJ2-3; D uncertain. The germline V gene encodes CDR1 SNHLY and CDR2 FYNNEI. The V end lost 1 base, the J end lost 14 bases, and 10 bases lay between the germline ends. The CDR3 contains 11 residues. The whole variable domain, filled in from reference TRBV2 and TRBJ2-3, reads EPEVTQTPSHQVTQMGQEVILRCVPISNHLYFYWYRQILGQKVEFLVSFYNNEISEKSEIFDDQFSVERPDGSNFTLKIRSTKLEDSAMYFCASSEVKLGYFGPGTRLTVL.

There are a few counts of this clone. This chain links TRBV4-3 with TRBJ2-1, with D possibly being TRBD1 (5 bases). This CDR3 region has 16 residues. V gave up 0 bases and J gave up 7 bases, with 16 bases separating them. Germline V gene lookup returns CDR1 LGHNA and CDR2 YSLEER. CDR3 bases: TGCGCCAGCAGCCAAGAATTGGGTCAGGGTGAGAATGAGCAGTTCTTC. Protein product: CASSQELGQGENEQFF.

The chain recombines TRBV23-1 with TRBJ1-2; TRBD1 matches 9 bases. TRBV23-1 counts as an open reading frame of uncertain function. CDR3 size: 24 residues. J gave up 3 bases and V 0 bases, and 29 bases lay outside the gene matches. CDR3 sequence (DNA): TGCGCCAGCAGTCAATCTAACTTGGGACAGGGTAACCCATGGGAGGTGACTGTGGACTATGGCTACACCTTC. As protein: CASSQSNLGQGNPWEVTVDYGYTF.

This clone was observed a handful of times. The rearrangement uses TRBV19 and TRBJ2-1; 7 bases match TRBD1. The V gene end was trimmed by 7 bases and the J gene end by 7 bases; junction bases not matched to a gene: 13. The germline CDR1 and CDR2 sequences are LNHDA and SQIVND (reference sequence). This CDR3 is 15 amino acids long. CDR3 sequence (DNA): TGTGCCAGTATGGCCGGGACCACACAGGGGAATGAGCAGTTCTTC. It codes for CASMAGTTQGNEQFF.

This clone was observed a few times. The chain carries TRBV11-2 and TRBJ2-2, with 8 positions matching TRBD1. Germline V gene sequence: CDR1 SGHAT, CDR2 FQNNGV. V was clipped by 11 bases and J by 5 bases; unmatched bases: 7. The CDR3 has 13 amino acids. This chain's CDR3 is CAVRGTGTGELFF. In nucleotides, the CDR3 is TGTGCCGTCCGAGGGACAGGTACCGGGGAGCTGTTTTTT.

This clone has just a few counts. The rearrangement uses TRBV28 and TRBJ2-7; D not certain. Germline lookup yields CDR1 MDHEN and CDR2 SYDVKM. The CDR3 length is 13 residues. The V and J ends lost 6 bases and 7 bases respectively, with 16 bases between them. Written as DNA, the CDR3 is TGTGCCAGCAGCGGCCCGGCGGCCAGTGAGCAGTACTTC. It codes for CASSGPAASEQYF.

V is TRBV7-2 and J is TRBJ2-4; 7 nucleotides agree with TRBD2. Germline CDR1 reads SGHTA; CDR2 reads FQGNSA. With V trimmed by 5 bases and J by 6 bases, 16 bases remained unmatched. The CDR3 is made up of 17 amino acids. The CDR3 DNA reads as TGTGCCAGCAGCCTTATGGGGCGGGGGACTATACCAAACATTCAGTACTTC. This codes for CASSLMGRGTIPNIQYF.

J is TRBJ1-1 and V is TRBV5-1; the D is unclear. This CDR3 spans 13 amino acids. Trimming took off 3 bases at V and 1 base at J, with 7 bases between the two ends. CDR1 and CDR2 from the germline V gene are SGHRS and YFSETQ. This CDR3 is CASSSGRNTEAFF. CDR3 nucleotides: TGCGCCAGCAGCTCTGGGCGGAACACTGAAGCTTTCTTT.

This chain joins TRBV7-4 and TRBJ2-3; D unclear. The germline gives CDR1 SGHVT, CDR2 SQSDAQ. There are 13 residues in the CDR3. Trimming stripped 7 bases from V and 1 base from J, with 9 bases between. Here the CDR3 DNA reads TGTGCCAGCATCGAAGGAGGCACAGATACGCAGTATTTT. Translated, it gives CASIEGGTDTQYF.

This clone was detected a few times. The rearrangement links TRBV9 to TRBJ1-2, with D tentatively TRBD1 (5 bases). V was shortened by 0 bases and J by 10 bases, with 10 bases between the two germline ends. Germline CDR1 reads SGDLS; CDR2 reads YYNGEE. This CDR3 region has 12 residues. In DNA, the CDR3 is TGTGCCAGCAGCGTAGTGCAGGGCGACTACACCTTC. It codes for CASSVVQGDYTF.

The chain joins TRBV18 to TRBJ1-1; possible D gene TRBD1, 5 bases. The ends were cut back, 1 base at V and 0 bases at J, with 9 bases in the middle. From germline, CDR1 is KGHSH and CDR2 LQKENI. The CDR3 extends over 15 amino acids. The CDR3 region is CASSPRRGLNTEAFF. CDR3 nucleotide sequence: TGTGCCAGCTCACCACGAAGGGGTCTGAACACTGAAGCTTTCTTT.

This clone turned up a few times. This sequence joins TRBV18 and TRBJ2-1; 9 bases fit TRBD2. This CDR3 is 15 amino acids long. J was trimmed by 5 bases and V by 3 bases; bases with no gene match: 5. Per germline, CDR1 KGHSH and CDR2 LQKENI. In DNA, the CDR3 is TGTGCCAGCTCACCTCTAGCGGGGTCGAACAATGAGCAGTTCTTC. Translating gives CASSPLAGSNNEQFF.

This clone was counted a few times. The rearrangement joins TRBV29-1 to TRBJ2-6; D is undetermined. Trimming took 0 bases from V and 0 from J, leaving 6 bases between them. Germline V lookup: CDR1 SQVTM, CDR2 ANQGSEA. This CDR3 has 15 residues. The CDR3 protein is CSVEEGSSGANVLTF. In DNA form, the CDR3 reads TGCAGCGTTGAAGAGGGCAGCTCTGGGGCCAACGTCCTGACTTTC.

This sequence joins TRBV7-9 and TRBJ2-5; tentative D call: TRBD1 (6 bases). CDR3 length: 17 residues. Germline CDR1 SEHNR, CDR2 FQNEAQ (reference sequence). Trimming removed 4 bases at V and 2 bases at J, with 20 bases between. CDR3 in DNA: TGTGCCAGCAGCTCCATGCGACGAACAGGGTTACAAGAGACCCAGTACTTC. Encoded protein: CASSSMRRTGLQETQYF. The whole variable domain, remainder taken from reference TRBV7-9 and TRBJ2-5, is DTGVSQNPRHKITKRGQNVTFRCDPISEHNRLYWYRQTLGQGPEFLTYFQNEAQLEKSRLLSDRFSAERPKGSFSTLEIQRTEQGDSAMYLCASSSMRRTGLQETQYFGPGTRLLVL.